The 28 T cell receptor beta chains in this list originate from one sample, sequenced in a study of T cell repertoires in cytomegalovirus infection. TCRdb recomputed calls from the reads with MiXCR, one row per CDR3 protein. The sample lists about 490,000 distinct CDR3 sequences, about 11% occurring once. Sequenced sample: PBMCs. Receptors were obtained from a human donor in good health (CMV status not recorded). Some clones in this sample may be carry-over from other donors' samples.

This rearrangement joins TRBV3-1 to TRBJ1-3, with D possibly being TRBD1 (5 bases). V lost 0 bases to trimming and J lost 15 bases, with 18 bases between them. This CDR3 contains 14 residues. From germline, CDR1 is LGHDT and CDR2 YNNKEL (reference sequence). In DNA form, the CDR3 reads TGTGCCAGCAGCCAAGACCGCCGGGGGGTTTCAACATATTTT. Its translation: CASSQDRRGVSTYF.

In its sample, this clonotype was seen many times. CDR3 in amino acids: CASSPSGGRRAYEQYF. The CDR3 region has the DNA TGTGCCAGCAGTCCCTCGGGAGGGAGGAGGGCCTACGAGCAGTACTTC. V and J are TRBV28 and TRBJ2-7; TRBD2 agrees at 8 bases. In germline, CDR1 is MDHEN, CDR2 SYDVKM. The CDR3 covers 16 residues. The J segment lost 2 bases and the V segment lost 5 bases, leaving 11 bases of the junction unmatched.

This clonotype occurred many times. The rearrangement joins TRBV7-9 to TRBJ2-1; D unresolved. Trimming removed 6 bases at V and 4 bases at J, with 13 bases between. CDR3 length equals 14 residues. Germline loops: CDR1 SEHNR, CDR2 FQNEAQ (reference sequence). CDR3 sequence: CASRLTPPYNEQFF. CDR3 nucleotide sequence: TGTGCCAGCAGGCTTACCCCCCCATACAATGAGCAGTTCTTC. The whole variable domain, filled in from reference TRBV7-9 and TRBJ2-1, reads DTGVSQNPRHKITKRGQNVTFRCDPISEHNRLYWYRQTLGQGPEFLTYFQNEAQLEKSRLLSDRFSAERPKGSFSTLEIQRTEQGDSAMYLCASRLTPPYNEQFFGPGTRLTVL.

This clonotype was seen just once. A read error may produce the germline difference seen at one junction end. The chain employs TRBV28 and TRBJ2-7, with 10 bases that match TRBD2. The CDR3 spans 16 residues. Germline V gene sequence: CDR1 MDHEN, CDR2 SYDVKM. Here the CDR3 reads CASSLSAGGSTYEEYF. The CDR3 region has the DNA TGTGCCAGCAGTTTATCAGCGGGAGGGTCCACCTACGAGGAGTACTTC.

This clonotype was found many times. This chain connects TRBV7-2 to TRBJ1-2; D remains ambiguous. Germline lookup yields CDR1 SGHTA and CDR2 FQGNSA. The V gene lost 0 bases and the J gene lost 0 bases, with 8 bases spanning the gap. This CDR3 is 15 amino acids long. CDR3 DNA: TGTGCCAGCAGCTTAGCATGGAGAGCTAACTATGGCTACACCTTC. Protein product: CASSLAWRANYGYTF.

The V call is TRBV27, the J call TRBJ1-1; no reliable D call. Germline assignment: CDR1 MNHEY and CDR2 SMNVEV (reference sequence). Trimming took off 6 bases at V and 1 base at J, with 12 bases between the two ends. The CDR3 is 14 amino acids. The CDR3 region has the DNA TGTGCCAGCAGATCGGATACCGGGAACACTGAAGCTTTCTTT. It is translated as CASRSDTGNTEAFF.

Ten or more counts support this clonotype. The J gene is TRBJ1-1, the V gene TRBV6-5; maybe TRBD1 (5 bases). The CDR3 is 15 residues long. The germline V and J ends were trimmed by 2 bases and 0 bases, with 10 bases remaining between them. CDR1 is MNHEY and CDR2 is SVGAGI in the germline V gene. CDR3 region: CASSYPGLVNTEAFF. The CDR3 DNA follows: TGTGCCAGCAGTTACCCAGGGTTGGTGAACACTGAAGCTTTCTTT.

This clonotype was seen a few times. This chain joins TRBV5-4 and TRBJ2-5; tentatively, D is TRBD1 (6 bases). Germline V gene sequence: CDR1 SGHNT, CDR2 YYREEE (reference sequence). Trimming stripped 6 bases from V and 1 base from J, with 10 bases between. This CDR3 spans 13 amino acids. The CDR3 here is CASTTGSQETQYF. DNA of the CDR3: TGTGCCAGCACCACAGGGTCCCAAGAGACCCAGTACTTC. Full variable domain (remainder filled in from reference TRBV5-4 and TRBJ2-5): ETGVTQSPTHLIKTRGQQVTLRCSSQSGHNTVSWYQQALGQGPQFIFQYYREEENGRGNFPPRFSGLQFPNYSSELNVNALELDDSALYLCASTTGSQETQYFGPGTRLLVL.

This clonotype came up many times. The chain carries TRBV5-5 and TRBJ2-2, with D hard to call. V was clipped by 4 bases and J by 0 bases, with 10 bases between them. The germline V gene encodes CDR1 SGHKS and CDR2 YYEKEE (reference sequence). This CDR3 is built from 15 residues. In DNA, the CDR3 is TGTGCCAGCAGCCTGATCGACACGAACACCGGGGAGCTGTTTTTT. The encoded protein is CASSLIDTNTGELFF. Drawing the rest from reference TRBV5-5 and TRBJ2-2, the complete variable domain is DAGVTQSPTHLIKTRGQQVTLRCSPISGHKSVSWYQQVLGQGPQFIFQYYEKEERGRGNFPDRFSARQFPNYSSELNVNALLLGDSALYLCASSLIDTNTGELFFGEGSRLTVL.

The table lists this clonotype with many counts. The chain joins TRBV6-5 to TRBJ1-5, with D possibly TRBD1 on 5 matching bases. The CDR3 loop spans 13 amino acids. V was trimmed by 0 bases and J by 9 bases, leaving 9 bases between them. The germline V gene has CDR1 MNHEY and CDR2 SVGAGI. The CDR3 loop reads CASSYSQGRPQHF. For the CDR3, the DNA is TGTGCCAGCAGTTACTCTCAGGGCCGGCCCCAGCATTTT.

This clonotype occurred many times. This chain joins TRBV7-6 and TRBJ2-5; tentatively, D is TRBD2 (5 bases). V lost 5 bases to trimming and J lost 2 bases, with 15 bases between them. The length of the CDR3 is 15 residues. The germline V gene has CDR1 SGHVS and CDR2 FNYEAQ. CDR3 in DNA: TGTGCCAGCAGCCCGGTGACGGGGAGACAAGAGACCCAGTACTTC. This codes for CASSPVTGRQETQYF.

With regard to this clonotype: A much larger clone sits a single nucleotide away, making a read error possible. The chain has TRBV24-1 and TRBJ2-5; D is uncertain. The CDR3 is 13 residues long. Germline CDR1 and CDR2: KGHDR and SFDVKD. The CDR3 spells CASSDWDQETQYF. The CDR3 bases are TGTGCCTCCAGTGATTGGGACCAAGAGACCCAGTACTTC.

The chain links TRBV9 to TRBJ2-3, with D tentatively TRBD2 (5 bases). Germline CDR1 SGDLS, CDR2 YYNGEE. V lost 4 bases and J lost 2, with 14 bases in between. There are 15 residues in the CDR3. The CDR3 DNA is TGTGCCAGCAGCCCAAGAGAGGGAAACACAGATACGCAGTATTTT. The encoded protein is CASSPREGNTDTQYF.

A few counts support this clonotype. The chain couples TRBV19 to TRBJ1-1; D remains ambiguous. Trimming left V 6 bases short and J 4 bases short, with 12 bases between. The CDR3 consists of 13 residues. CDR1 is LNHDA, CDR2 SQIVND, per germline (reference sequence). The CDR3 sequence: CASRLMRTTEAFF. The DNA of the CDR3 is TGTGCCAGTAGGCTTATGCGAACCACTGAAGCTTTCTTT. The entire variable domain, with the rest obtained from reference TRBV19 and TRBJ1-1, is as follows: DGGITQSPKYLFRKEGQNVTLSCEQNLNHDAMYWYRQDPGQGLRLIYYSQIVNDFQKGDIAEGYSVSREKKESFPLTVTSAQKNPTAFYLCASRLMRTTEAFFGQGTRLTVV.

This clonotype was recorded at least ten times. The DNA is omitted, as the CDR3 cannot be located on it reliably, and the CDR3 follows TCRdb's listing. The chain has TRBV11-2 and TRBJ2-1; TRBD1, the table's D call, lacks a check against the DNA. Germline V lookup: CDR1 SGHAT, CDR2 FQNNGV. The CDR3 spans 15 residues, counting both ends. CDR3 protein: CASSFAVGAEPKRFF.

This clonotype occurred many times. The CDR3 reads CASSWDAVTSGNTIYF. CDR3 sequence (DNA): TGTGCCAGCAGCTGGGACGCAGTCACCTCTGGAAACACCATATATTTT. The genes are TRBV5-5 and TRBJ1-3, with D tentatively TRBD1 (5 bases). Trimming pared 3 bases from V and 0 bases from J, leaving 13 bases between. The CDR3 is 16 residues long. CDR1 and CDR2 from the germline V gene are SGHKS and YYEKEE (reference sequence).

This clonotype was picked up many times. CDR3 sequence (DNA): TGTGCCAGCTCACCACTTAGCGGGAGAGAAGAGACCCAGTACTTC. Protein product: CASSPLSGREETQYF. The V gene is TRBV18, the J gene TRBJ2-5, with 9 bases that match TRBD2. This CDR3 comprises 15 residues. V lost 1 base, J lost 3 bases, and 3 bases stayed unmatched. CDR1 is KGHSH, CDR2 LQKENI, per germline.

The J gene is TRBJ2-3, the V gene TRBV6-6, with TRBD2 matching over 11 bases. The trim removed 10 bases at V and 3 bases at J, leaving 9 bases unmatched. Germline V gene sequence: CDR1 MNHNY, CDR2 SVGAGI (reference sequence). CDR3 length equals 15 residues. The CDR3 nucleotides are TGTGCCATCTCTACTACTAGCGGGAGAACAGATACGCAGTATTTT. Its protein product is CAISTTSGRTDTQYF.

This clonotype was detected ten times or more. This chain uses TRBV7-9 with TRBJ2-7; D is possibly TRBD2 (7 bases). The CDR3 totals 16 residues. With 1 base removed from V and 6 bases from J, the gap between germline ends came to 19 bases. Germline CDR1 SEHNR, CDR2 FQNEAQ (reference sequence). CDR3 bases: TGTGCCAGCAGCTTAGAGGTCGGGGGGCCTACTTCCGAGCAGTACTTC. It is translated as CASSLEVGGPTSEQYF. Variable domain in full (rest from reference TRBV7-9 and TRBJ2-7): DTGVSQNPRHKITKRGQNVTFRCDPISEHNRLYWYRQTLGQGPEFLTYFQNEAQLEKSRLLSDRFSAERPKGSFSTLEIQRTEQGDSAMYLCASSLEVGGPTSEQYFGPGTRLTVT.

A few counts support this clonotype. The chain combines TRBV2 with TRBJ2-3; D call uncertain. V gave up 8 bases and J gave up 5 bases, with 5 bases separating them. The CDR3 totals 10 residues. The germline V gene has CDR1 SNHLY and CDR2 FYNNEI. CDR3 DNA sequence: TGTGCCAGCTGGGAAGATACGCAGTATTTT. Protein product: CASWEDTQYF.

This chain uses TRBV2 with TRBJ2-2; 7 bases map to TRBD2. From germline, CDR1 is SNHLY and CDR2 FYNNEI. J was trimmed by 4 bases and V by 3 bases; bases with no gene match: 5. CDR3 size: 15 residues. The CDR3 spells CASSEELAITGELFF. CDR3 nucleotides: TGTGCCAGCAGTGAGGAACTAGCGATCACCGGGGAGCTGTTTTTT.

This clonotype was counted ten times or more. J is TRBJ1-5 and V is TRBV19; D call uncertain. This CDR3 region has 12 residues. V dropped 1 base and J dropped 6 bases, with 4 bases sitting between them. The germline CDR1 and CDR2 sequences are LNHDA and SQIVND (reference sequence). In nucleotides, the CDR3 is TGTGCCAGTAGTATAGTTGGTCAGCCCCAGCATTTT. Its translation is CASSIVGQPQHF.

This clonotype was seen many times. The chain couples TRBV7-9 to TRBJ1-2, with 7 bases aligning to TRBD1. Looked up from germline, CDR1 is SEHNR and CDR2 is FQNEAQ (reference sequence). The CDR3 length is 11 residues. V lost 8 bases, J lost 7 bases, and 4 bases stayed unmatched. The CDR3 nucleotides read TGTGCCAGCGGGGACAGTACTGGCTACACCTTC. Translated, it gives CASGDSTGYTF.

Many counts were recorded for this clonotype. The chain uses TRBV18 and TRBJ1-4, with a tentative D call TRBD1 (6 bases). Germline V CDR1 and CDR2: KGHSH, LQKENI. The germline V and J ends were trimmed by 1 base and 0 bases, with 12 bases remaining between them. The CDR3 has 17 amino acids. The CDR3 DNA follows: TGTGCCAGCTCACCACGCGGGGGGCCCTCAACTAATGAAAAACTGTTTTTT. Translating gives CASSPRGGPSTNEKLFF.

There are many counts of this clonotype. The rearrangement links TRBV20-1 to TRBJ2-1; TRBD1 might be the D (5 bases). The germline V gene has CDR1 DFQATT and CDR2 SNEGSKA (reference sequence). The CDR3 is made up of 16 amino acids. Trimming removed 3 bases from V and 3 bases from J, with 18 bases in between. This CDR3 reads CSARIPLGQGYNEQFF. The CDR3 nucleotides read TGCAGTGCTAGGATCCCCCTGGGGCAGGGCTACAATGAGCAGTTCTTC.

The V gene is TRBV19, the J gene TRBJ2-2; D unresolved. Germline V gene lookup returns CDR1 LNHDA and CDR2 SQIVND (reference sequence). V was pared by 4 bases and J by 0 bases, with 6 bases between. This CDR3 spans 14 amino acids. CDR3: CASSTIPNTGELFF. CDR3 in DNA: TGTGCCAGTAGTACCATACCGAACACCGGGGAGCTGTTTTTT.

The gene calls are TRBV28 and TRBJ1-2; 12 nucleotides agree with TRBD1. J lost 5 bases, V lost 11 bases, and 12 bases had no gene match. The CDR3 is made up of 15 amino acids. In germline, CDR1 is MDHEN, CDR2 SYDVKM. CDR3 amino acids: CACRRDRGQRYGYTF. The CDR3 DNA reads TGTGCCTGCCGCAGGGACAGGGGGCAACGATATGGCTACACCTTC.

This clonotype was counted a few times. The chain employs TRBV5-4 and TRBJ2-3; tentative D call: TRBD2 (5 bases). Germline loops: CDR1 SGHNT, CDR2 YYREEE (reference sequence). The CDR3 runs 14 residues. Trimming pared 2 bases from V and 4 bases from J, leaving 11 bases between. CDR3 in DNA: TGTGCCAGCAGCTTCCGGGGTACGTCAGATACGCAGTATTTT. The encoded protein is CASSFRGTSDTQYF. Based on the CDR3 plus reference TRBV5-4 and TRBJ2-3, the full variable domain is ETGVTQSPTHLIKTRGQQVTLRCSSQSGHNTVSWYQQALGQGPQFIFQYYREEENGRGNFPPRFSGLQFPNYSSELNVNALELDDSALYLCASSFRGTSDTQYFGPGTRLTVL.